This T cell receptor beta chain was identified in a study of blood T cell repertoires in COVID-19. Study summary: Whether acute or convalescent, the COVID-19 samples came from the United States, Italy and Spain. The cDNA or gDNA used as material had been derived from T cells, B-cell-depleted T cells, or PBMCs.

CDR1 LNHDA and CDR2 SQIVND come from the germline V gene (reference sequence). V trimming: 1 base; J trimming: 1 base; junction bases outside the gene matches: 3. This CDR3 has 16 residues. As processed by the authors: Amplification from reference gene primers served as the basis for estimated nucleated cell counts. Libraries were prepared by immunoSEQ multiplex PCR; TCRdb keeps only in-frame clonotypes and omits some of them. Clonal size and the V and J genes are those of that table, whereas D and trimming came from the DNA. Of tens of thousands of clones listed, approximately 90% are singletons. The V gene is TRBV19, the J gene TRBJ2-3; 9 bases align to TRBD2. The sequencing input was peripheral blood. The TCR sequence derives from a man in his fifties or sixties with active COVID-19. CDR3 in DNA: TGTGCCAGTAGTATAGTCGCGGGGGGGCGCACAGATACGCAGTATTTT. Translation gives CASSIVAGGRTDTQYF.